Following are 25 T cell receptor beta chains from one sample sequenced in a study of cytomegalovirus exposure and HLA in healthy donors (dated by TCRdb to about 2017). Library creation used the immunoSEQ multiplex PCR assay. For the multiplex PCR, a mixture combining 60 forward primers for TCR Vbeta segments and 13 reverse primers for TCR Jbeta segments was used. In TCRdb, the immuneACCESS table is reduced to in-frame sequences with V and J assigned. These tables do not hold every clone; where another copy was compared, an unresolved V gene accounts for under half, and the others remain unexplained. The sample includes 100,000 to 150,000 clones, with 80% observed a single time. The ten largest clones take up 1% of the sample. The sequenced sample was PBMCs. The receptors stem from a man between 40 and 49 years old in good health and CMV-seronegative.

To note about this clone: Since the CDR3 does not end with the conserved phenylalanine or tryptophan, this likely comes from a read error. The J gene is TRBJ2-3, the V gene TRBV2; possibly TRBD1 for D (8 bases). Germline assignment: CDR1 SNHLY and CDR2 FYNNEI. Between the trimmed V and J ends, which lost 6 bases and 1 base, there was a span of 14 bases. The CDR3 has 15 amino acids. The CDR3 region has the DNA TGTGCCAGCAGAGACAGGGGAGGGGGCACAGATACGCAGTATGTT. This translates into CASRDRGGGTDTQYV.

The chain is built from TRBV2 and TRBJ1-6, with unresolved D. Looked up from germline, CDR1 is SNHLY and CDR2 is FYNNEI. V lost 6 bases to trimming and J lost 8 bases, with 8 bases between them. CDR3 size: 12 residues. CDR3 residues: CASRSDYSPLHF. CDR3 nucleotide sequence: TGTGCCAGCAGGAGCGACTATTCACCCCTCCACTTT.

This clone was recorded a few times. This chain connects TRBV10-1 to TRBJ2-7; 9 bases align to TRBD1. Germline CDR1 is WNHNN and CDR2 is SYGVQD (reference sequence). The CDR3 loop spans 13 amino acids. V shed 6 bases, J shed 6 bases, and the junction held 6 bases outside the gene matches. CDR3 nucleotides: TGCGCCAGCAGCCGGACAGGGGAGGGCGAGCAGTACTTC. It codes for CASSRTGEGEQYF.

CDR3 bases: TGTGCCATCAGTGAAGGGGCAAACGGCGCCGGGGAGCTGTTTTTT. Protein: CAISEGANGAGELFF. This chain joins TRBV10-3 and TRBJ2-2; a weak D match, TRBD1 (5 bases). Trimming cost V 3 bases and J 6 bases, with 14 bases left between them. This CDR3 is 15 amino acids long. Germline assignment: CDR1 ENHRY and CDR2 SYGVKD.

The rearrangement links TRBV7-9 to TRBJ2-1; possibly TRBD2 for D (5 bases). This CDR3 region has 12 residues. V lost 3 bases to trimming and J lost 7 bases, with 7 bases between them. Germline CDR1 SEHNR, CDR2 FQNEAQ (reference sequence). The CDR3 region is CASSFTGNEQFF. In nucleotides, the CDR3 is TGTGCCAGCAGCTTCACGGGGAATGAGCAGTTCTTC.

V and J are TRBV5-1 and TRBJ2-3; 14 nucleotides align to TRBD2. V lost 2 bases, J lost 6 bases, and 5 bases stayed unmatched. Germline V lookup: CDR1 SGHRS, CDR2 YFSETQ. The CDR3 extends over 16 amino acids. The CDR3 DNA sequence: TGCGCCAGCAGCTTTTCGGGACTAGCGGGAGAGGATACGCAGTATTTT. Translating it yields CASSFSGLAGEDTQYF.

This chain links TRBV5-1 with TRBJ2-3, with 10 bases identical to TRBD2. Germline V gene sequence: CDR1 SGHRS, CDR2 YFSETQ. V shed 4 bases, J shed 4 bases, and the junction held 6 bases outside the gene matches. This CDR3 is 15 amino acids long. This chain's CDR3 is CASSTGTSVPDTQYF. CDR3 sequence (DNA): TGCGCCAGCAGCACCGGGACTAGCGTCCCAGATACGCAGTATTTT.

The chain couples TRBV2 to TRBJ2-3; tentatively, D is TRBD1 (6 bases). CDR1 and CDR2 from the germline V gene are SNHLY and FYNNEI. CDR3 size: 14 residues. The V end was cut by 6 bases, the J end by 3 bases, with 13 bases between. CDR3 DNA sequence: TGTGCCAGCAGACGTCACCAGGGGACAGATACGCAGTATTTT. Amino acid sequence: CASRRHQGTDTQYF.

This clone is a singleton in its sample. The rearrangement links TRBV19 to TRBJ1-5, with D maybe TRBD1 (6 bases). The V gene's germline CDR1 is LNHDA and CDR2 SQIVND (reference sequence). The CDR3 consists of 16 residues. The V end lost 3 bases, the J end lost 2 bases, and 14 bases lay between the germline ends. The CDR3 sequence: CASSIPGAHGNQPQHF. CDR3 sequence (DNA): TGTGCCAGTAGTATCCCAGGGGCGCATGGCAATCAGCCCCAGCATTTT. Looking up the rest from reference TRBV19 and TRBJ1-5 gives the full variable domain: DGGITQSPKYLFRKEGQNVTLSCEQNLNHDAMYWYRQDPGQGLRLIYYSQIVNDFQKGDIAEGYSVSREKKESFPLTVTSAQKNPTAFYLCASSIPGAHGNQPQHFGDGTRLSIL.

The rearrangement links TRBV19 to TRBJ1-1, with D perhaps TRBD1 (6 bases). Germline CDR1 reads LNHDA; CDR2 reads SQIVND (reference sequence). The CDR3 contains 13 residues. Trimming shortened V by 6 bases and J by 5 bases, and 13 bases separated the two germline ends. The DNA of the CDR3 is TGTGCCAGTAGCCAACAGGGTGGTACTGAAGCTTTCTTT. Residues: CASSQQGGTEAFF.

V and J are TRBV6-5 and TRBJ1-6; tentatively, D is TRBD1 (5 bases). Per germline, CDR1 MNHEY and CDR2 SVGAGI. The V end lost 6 bases, the J end lost 8 bases, and 11 bases lay between the germline ends. CDR3 length: 13 residues. The chain's CDR3 is CASRPDSDSPLHF. CDR3 coding DNA: TGTGCCAGCAGGCCCGACAGTGATTCACCCCTCCACTTT.

The chain uses TRBV2 and TRBJ1-1; 8 bases are a match to TRBD1. From germline, CDR1 is SNHLY and CDR2 FYNNEI. The ends lost 4 bases at V and 4 bases at J; junction bases unmatched: 5. The CDR3 runs 14 residues. CDR3 residues: CASSVTGGFTEAFF. The CDR3 DNA is TGTGCCAGCAGTGTAACAGGGGGGTTCACTGAAGCTTTCTTT.

The rearrangement links TRBV27 to TRBJ2-7, with 11 nucleotides matching TRBD2. The CDR3 covers 14 residues. Looked up from germline, CDR1 is MNHEY and CDR2 is SMNVEV (reference sequence). Unmatched junction bases numbered 2, after V lost 6 bases and J lost 1 base. CDR3 DNA sequence: TGTGCCAGCAGGGTAGCGGGAGGGTCCTACGAGCAGTACTTC. As protein: CASRVAGGSYEQYF.

The chain carries TRBV7-9 and TRBJ2-5; D is unresolved. The V gene lost 2 bases and the J gene lost 5 bases, with 9 bases spanning the gap. The germline V gene encodes CDR1 SEHNR and CDR2 FQNEAQ (reference sequence). This CDR3 is built from 13 residues. CDR3 in amino acids: CASSLSSGETQYF. CDR3 nucleotides: TGTGCCAGCAGCTTATCTAGTGGGGAGACCCAGTACTTC.

V is TRBV5-1 and J is TRBJ1-3; D is possibly TRBD1 (5 bases). Germline V gene sequence: CDR1 SGHRS, CDR2 YFSETQ. CDR3 length: 16 residues. Trimming took 0 bases from V and 0 from J, leaving 10 bases between them. The CDR3 DNA sequence: TGCGCCAGCAGCTTGGATCAGGGAAGCTCTGGAAACACCATATATTTT. This codes for CASSLDQGSSGNTIYF.

This clone was seen a handful of times. The chain links TRBV5-6 to TRBJ2-1; D is possibly TRBD2 (6 bases). The V gene lost 4 bases and the J gene lost 5 bases, with 16 bases spanning the gap. This CDR3 has 15 amino acids. Germline CDR1 SGHDT, CDR2 YYEEEE. This CDR3 is CASSPEGLRDNEQFF. The DNA of the CDR3 is TGTGCCAGCAGCCCCGAGGGACTTCGCGACAATGAGCAGTTCTTC. The whole variable domain, remainder taken from reference TRBV5-6 and TRBJ2-1, is DAGVTQSPTHLIKTRGQQVTLRCSPKSGHDTVSWYQQALGQGPQFIFQYYEEEERQRGNFPDRFSGHQFPNYSSELNVNALLLGDSALYLCASSPEGLRDNEQFFGPGTRLTVL.

V gene TRBV29-1 combines with J gene TRBJ2-2, with D maybe TRBD1 (7 bases). The CDR3 consists of 13 residues. Per germline, CDR1 SQVTM and CDR2 ANQGSEA. V shed 5 bases and J shed 7 bases, with 14 bases lying between them. In nucleotides, the CDR3 is TGCAGCGTTCCCAGGGGGGCGGGCGGGGAGCTGTTTTTT. Protein product: CSVPRGAGGELFF.

CDR3 sequence: CASSPDSWETQYF. CDR3 coding DNA: TGCGCCAGCAGCCCGGACAGCTGGGAGACCCAGTACTTC. This chain connects TRBV5-1 to TRBJ2-5; possibly TRBD1 for D (6 bases). V was cut by 4 bases and J by 5 bases, with 12 bases left in between. The CDR3 spans 13 residues. CDR1 is SGHRS and CDR2 is YFSETQ in the germline V gene.

V usage is TRBV15 and J usage is TRBJ2-1, with D perhaps matching TRBD1 (6 bases). The CDR3 totals 16 residues. V lost 3 bases to trimming and J lost 4 bases, with 16 bases between them. Per the germline V gene, CDR1 is LNHNV and CDR2 is YYDKDF (reference sequence). The CDR3 reads CATSSPQVGAYNEQFF. The CDR3 bases are TGTGCCACCAGCAGCCCGCAGGTGGGGGCTTACAATGAGCAGTTCTTC.

The V and J genes are TRBV7-2 and TRBJ2-7; TRBD1 agrees at 8 bases. The trim removed 2 bases at V and 4 bases at J, leaving 7 bases unmatched. The CDR3 sequence is 15 residues long. Germline-derived CDR1 and CDR2 are SGHTA and FQGNSA. The CDR3 region has the DNA TGTGCCAGCAGCTTATCCCAGGGGGCTGTATACGAGCAGTACTTC. Translating it yields CASSLSQGAVYEQYF.

This chain connects TRBV19 to TRBJ1-5; no clear D. Trimming pared 3 bases from V and 9 bases from J, leaving 9 bases between. The CDR3 extends over 12 amino acids. Germline assignment: CDR1 LNHDA and CDR2 SQIVND (reference sequence). The CDR3 bases are TGTGCCAGTAGTATGCGACTGAGGCCCCAGCATTTT. It yields the protein CASSMRLRPQHF.

The chain recombines TRBV6-5 with TRBJ1-4; no reliable D call. V was clipped by 3 bases and J by 7 bases, with 9 bases between them. Germline CDR1 and CDR2: MNHEY and SVGAGI. The CDR3 covers 13 residues. The CDR3 loop is CASSYLLSEKLFF. DNA of the CDR3: TGTGCCAGCAGTTATCTTTTGAGTGAAAAACTGTTTTTT.

On this clone: Other DNA sequences from this sample encode an identical CDR3 as well. The chain employs TRBV29-1 and TRBJ2-7; possibly TRBD2 for D (6 bases). The CDR3 covers 10 residues. CDR1 is SQVTM and CDR2 is ANQGSEA in the germline V gene. Trimming took off 4 bases at V and 7 bases at J, with 8 bases between the two ends. The CDR3 loop is CSVGAGEQYF. The CDR3 DNA sequence: TGCAGCGTTGGAGCGGGTGAGCAGTACTTC.

The chain carries TRBV5-1 and TRBJ1-2; maybe TRBD1 (5 bases). This CDR3 has 16 amino acids. Germline lookup yields CDR1 SGHRS and CDR2 YFSETQ. V gave up 4 bases and J gave up 7 bases, with 23 bases separating them. CDR3 coding DNA: TGCGCCAGCAGCCTAGGGTACAAGGAAGGGGCCGGTGGCTACACCTTC. Its protein is CASSLGYKEGAGGYTF.

This clone has only one observation. Other nucleotide sequences from this sample produce the same CDR3. This chain links TRBV10-3 with TRBJ2-5; 10 nucleotides align to TRBD2. Germline trimming cut 8 bases from V and 5 bases from J; bases unmatched to any gene: 5. The CDR3 spans 13 residues. The germline CDR1 and CDR2 sequences are ENHRY and SYGVKD. The CDR3, as DNA: TGTGCCATCGGACTAGCGGAGGTGGAGACCCAGTACTTC. Protein product: CAIGLAEVETQYF.